The present T cell receptor beta chain was sequenced within a study of cytotoxic CD8 clonotypes in ibrutinib-treated CLL. Generated by immunoSEQ multiplex PCR, the TCRdb table keeps only in-frame clones and is missing some. In the table there are roughly 150,000 clones, about four fifths of which are singletons. The CDR3 length is 13 residues. The germline gives CDR1 MDHEN, CDR2 SYDVKM. Trimming pared 6 bases from V and 2 bases from J, leaving 7 bases between. This chain joins TRBV28 and TRBJ1-4; perhaps TRBD1 as D (5 bases). This TCR was sampled from a human donor with chronic lymphocytic leukemia. The source was PBMCs, collected after 24 months of ibrutinib treatment. The DNA for the CDR3 is TGTGCCAGCAGGAGACAGACTAATGAAAAACTGTTTTTT. It is translated as CASRRQTNEKLFF.